Given below is one TCR beta chain in context. This CDR3 is built from 12 residues. CDR1 is SGHAT, CDR2 FQNNGV, per germline. V was trimmed by 3 bases and J by 6 bases, leaving 9 bases between them. The sample originates from a study of control samples from healthy donors and cancer patients. The table came from immunoSEQ multiplex PCR; TCRdb's copy has only in-frame clones and leaves some out. The table lists about 130,000 clones, around 90% of them singletons. The specimen sequenced was blood. V gene TRBV11-2 combines with J gene TRBJ2-7; D unclear. The sequence came from a man between 18 and 29 years old in good health. The CDR3, as DNA: TGTGCCAGCAGCTTTAGTTGGGGCGAGCAGTACGTC. Translating it yields CASSFSWGEQYV.